This TCR beta chain was identified in a study of T cell responses to AZD1222 COVID-19 vaccine. V was shortened by 3 bases and J by 5 bases, with 15 bases between the two germline ends. The CDR3 runs to 15 residues. Germline lookup yields CDR1 MNHNY and CDR2 SVGAGI (reference sequence). Sequenced by immunoSEQ multiplex PCR; TCRdb stores in-frame clones only, minus some. The data hold roughly 100,000 clones, with roughly 89% observed a single time. The TCR originated in an adult in good health. This chain joins TRBV6-6 and TRBJ2-3; no definite D call. The sequencing here drew on peripheral blood, taken on day 0 of AZD1222 vaccination. The CDR3 sequence is CASSYPGRGVDTQYF. The CDR3 coding sequence is TGTGCCAGCAGTTATCCGGGCCGTGGAGTAGATACGCAGTATTTT.